One sample yielded the 30 T cell receptor beta chains listed below, sequenced in a study of tumor-infiltrating lymphocytes in localized non-small cell lung cancer. The protocol was immunoSEQ multiplex PCR, while the TCRdb copy is restricted to in-frame clones and leaves out a portion. The table lists 9,500 to 15,000 clones, 60% to 85% of them singletons. Sequencing was done on a sample of lung tumor tissue. These receptors all come from a human donor with non-small cell lung cancer.

The J gene is TRBJ2-7, the V gene TRBV5-6; no reliable D call. Germline values: CDR1 SGHDT, CDR2 YYEEEE. The ends were cut back, 4 bases at V and 4 bases at J, with 6 bases in the middle. The CDR3 has 11 residues. The CDR3 reads CASSRLYEQYF. The CDR3 DNA sequence: TGTGCCAGCAGCCGGTTGTACGAGCAGTACTTC. The entire variable domain, with the rest obtained from reference TRBV5-6 and TRBJ2-7, is as follows: DAGVTQSPTHLIKTRGQQVTLRCSPKSGHDTVSWYQQALGQGPQFIFQYYEEEERQRGNFPDRFSGHQFPNYSSELNVNALLLGDSALYLCASSRLYEQYFGPGTRLTVT.

This chain links TRBV7-7 with TRBJ2-7; D not resolved. Germline assignment: CDR1 SSHAT and CDR2 FNYEAQ (reference sequence). The CDR3 has 14 amino acids. V lost 5 bases and J 3 bases, leaving 14 bases between the germline ends. The CDR3 DNA follows: TGTGCCAGCAGCCTGGGGTTCCCAAACTACGAGCAGTACTTC. Translated, it gives CASSLGFPNYEQYF.

The chain links TRBV6-6 to TRBJ2-7; 9 positions match TRBD2. CDR1 is MNHNY and CDR2 is SVGAGI in the germline V gene (reference sequence). This CDR3 spans 15 amino acids. The V segment lost 5 bases and the J segment 3 bases; nucleotides outside the gene matches: 8. The CDR3 DNA reads as TGTGCCAGCAGTGGGGGGACTAGCAACATCTACGAGCAGTACTTC. It encodes CASSGGTSNIYEQYF.

V is TRBV5-6 and J is TRBJ2-1, with D possibly TRBD1 on 5 matching bases. The CDR3 spans 16 residues. Germline CDR1 is SGHDT and CDR2 is YYEEEE. The ends were cut back, 0 bases at V and 5 bases at J, with 15 bases in the middle. The CDR3 bases are TGTGCCAGCAGCTTGGAAGCAGGCCCCAGGGACAATGAGCAGTTCTTC. It encodes CASSLEAGPRDNEQFF.

This clone was seen a handful of times. The rearrangement uses TRBV7-9 and TRBJ2-7; tentatively, D is TRBD1 (6 bases). This CDR3 spans 13 amino acids. The germline V gene has CDR1 SEHNR and CDR2 FQNEAQ (reference sequence). Trimming left V 5 bases short and J 4 bases short, with 12 bases between. The CDR3 spells CASSSRDTYEQYF. The CDR3 DNA reads as TGTGCCAGCAGCAGCCGGGACACATACGAGCAGTACTTC.

The J gene is TRBJ2-1, the V gene TRBV6-5, with 7 bases lining up with TRBD2. This CDR3 is 15 amino acids long. From germline, CDR1 is MNHEY and CDR2 SVGAGI. J gave up 5 bases and V 2 bases, and 6 bases lay outside the gene matches. The CDR3 is CASSYTAGADNEQFF. The CDR3 DNA is TGTGCCAGCAGTTACACGGCGGGAGCCGACAATGAGCAGTTCTTC.

The chain uses TRBV6-5 and TRBJ2-1; possibly TRBD2 for D (5 bases). Germline CDR1 and CDR2: MNHEY and SVGAGI. The V gene lost 6 bases and the J gene lost 7 bases, with 16 bases spanning the gap. This CDR3 region has 14 residues. CDR3 sequence reads: CASRPPGRVNEQFF. The CDR3 nucleotides read TGTGCCAGCAGACCCCCGGGGAGAGTAAATGAGCAGTTCTTC.

This clone counts as medium-sized. The CDR3 DNA reads TGTGCCAGCAGGAGGGGACAGGGTGTATTGGAGACCCAGTACTTC. Its protein product is CASRRGQGVLETQYF. V and J are TRBV14 and TRBJ2-5, with TRBD1 identical over 9 bases. The length of the CDR3 is 15 residues. The germline gives CDR1 SGHDN, CDR2 FVKESK. Trimming cost V 6 bases and J 5 bases; bases outside gene matches: 10.

The chain is built from TRBV18 and TRBJ2-2; the D call may be TRBD1 or TRBD2 (7 bases each). The V and J ends lost 1 base and 7 bases respectively, with 13 bases between them. CDR1 KGHSH and CDR2 LQKENI come from the germline V gene. This CDR3 has 15 amino acids. In DNA form, the CDR3 reads TGTGCCAGCTCACCACGGGACAGCGGGATCGGGGAGCTGTTTTTT. Translated: CASSPRDSGIGELFF.

This rearrangement joins TRBV5-5 to TRBJ1-4; unclear D gene. Germline loops: CDR1 SGHKS, CDR2 YYEKEE (reference sequence). The CDR3 has 16 residues. The germline V and J ends were trimmed by 0 bases and 7 bases, with 16 bases remaining between them. CDR3 coding DNA: TGTGCCAGCAGCTTGGCTCGAAGGGTTTATGGTGAAAAACTGTTTTTT. The encoded protein is CASSLARRVYGEKLFF.

The chain combines TRBV5-1 with TRBJ2-5, with D hard to call. The CDR3 is made up of 15 amino acids. V gave up 1 base and J gave up 2 bases, with 12 bases separating them. Per the germline V gene, CDR1 is SGHRS and CDR2 is YFSETQ. This CDR3 reads CASSLWGRRQETQYF. CDR3 DNA sequence: TGCGCCAGCAGCTTGTGGGGAAGACGGCAAGAGACCCAGTACTTC.

The chain is built from TRBV28 and TRBJ1-5, with D perhaps matching TRBD1 (6 bases). V was shortened by 5 bases and J by 3 bases, with 14 bases between the two germline ends. The CDR3 is 15 amino acids. CDR1 and CDR2 (germline): MDHEN, SYDVKM. CDR3 region: CASSPGQGYNQPQHF. The CDR3 DNA reads as TGTGCCAGCAGTCCTGGGCAGGGGTACAATCAGCCCCAGCATTTT.

The chain joins TRBV28 to TRBJ2-7; 7 bases map to TRBD1. V lost 7 bases, J lost 0 bases, and 6 bases stayed unmatched. The CDR3 extends over 14 amino acids. The germline V gene has CDR1 MDHEN and CDR2 SYDVKM. DNA of the CDR3: TGTGCCAGCACCGAGACAGGGAGCTCCTACGAGCAGTACGTC. Translating gives CASTETGSSYEQYV.

The CDR3 coding sequence is TGTGCCAGCAGTCGGGACTACCTTAGCACAGATACGCAGTATTTT. Encoded protein: CASSRDYLSTDTQYF. The chain has TRBV7-2 and TRBJ2-3; TRBD2 matches at 7 bases. The CDR3 has 15 amino acids. Trimming cost V 6 bases and J 0 bases; bases outside gene matches: 6. From germline, CDR1 is SGHTA and CDR2 FQGNSA.

The chain recombines TRBV7-2 with TRBJ1-1, with unresolved D. The germline V and J ends were trimmed by 4 bases and 3 bases, with 9 bases remaining between them. CDR3 size: 13 residues. The germline V gene encodes CDR1 SGHTA and CDR2 FQGNSA. The CDR3 DNA sequence: TGTGCCAGCAGCTGGGAGAGGGACACTGAAGCTTTCTTT. It yields the protein CASSWERDTEAFF.

The CDR3 DNA follows: TGTGCCAGCCATCAGCCTCAGGGGGATACGCAGTATTTT. Amino acid sequence: CASHQPQGDTQYF. The rearrangement links TRBV28 to TRBJ2-3, with D maybe TRBD1 (6 bases). Trimming stripped 8 bases from V and 6 bases from J, with 15 bases between. Germline V lookup: CDR1 MDHEN, CDR2 SYDVKM. CDR3 length equals 13 residues.

DNA of the CDR3: TGCGCCAGCAGCCAAGAAGCGGGGGGTGCAGATACGCAGTATTTT. Its protein is CASSQEAGGADTQYF. The rearrangement uses TRBV4-1 and TRBJ2-3; 9 positions match TRBD2. The CDR3 runs to 15 residues. Losses at the gene ends were 0 bases for V and 4 bases for J; bases not matched to a gene: 2. The V gene's germline CDR1 is MGHRA and CDR2 YSYEKL.

The sample holds one count of this clone. In DNA, the CDR3 is TGTGCCAGCAGAACTGGCAGATCGAATGAAAAACTGTTTTTT. As protein: CASRTGRSNEKLFF. The genes are TRBV6-5 and TRBJ1-4, with D unclear. The CDR3 consists of 14 residues. CDR1 is MNHEY, CDR2 SVGAGI, per germline. V lost 6 bases and J lost 5, with 13 bases in between.

This chain uses TRBV5-4 with TRBJ1-1; 7 nucleotides match TRBD1. The V segment lost 4 bases and the J segment 0 bases; nucleotides outside the gene matches: 6. This CDR3 has 15 residues. Germline CDR1 SGHNT, CDR2 YYREEE (reference sequence). The CDR3 spells CASSGGQHMNTEAFF. The CDR3 nucleotides read TGTGCCAGCAGCGGGGGACAGCACATGAACACTGAAGCTTTCTTT.

This chain joins TRBV27 and TRBJ1-2; TRBD1 agrees at 11 bases. Looked up from germline, CDR1 is MNHEY and CDR2 is SMNVEV (reference sequence). V trimming: 3 bases; J trimming: 7 bases; junction bases outside the gene matches: 7. The CDR3 length is 15 residues. CDR3 sequence (DNA): TGTGCCAGCAGTTTTTCGGACAGGGGGCGCGCTGGCTACACCTTC. Translated: CASSFSDRGRAGYTF.

V gene TRBV28 combines with J gene TRBJ1-1; D is perhaps TRBD1 (6 bases). CDR1 is MDHEN, CDR2 SYDVKM, per germline. Trimming removed 3 bases from V and 1 base from J, with 12 bases in between. This CDR3 is 15 amino acids long. CDR3 amino acids: CASSFSGGQNTEAFF. The CDR3 DNA sequence: TGTGCCAGCAGTTTTTCCGGGGGGCAGAACACTGAAGCTTTCTTT.

As DNA, the CDR3 is TGTGCCAGCAGCTTAGTCCTAGCGGGCTACAATGAGCAGTTCTTC. Translated, it gives CASSLVLAGYNEQFF. The chain links TRBV11-2 to TRBJ2-1; TRBD2 matches at 8 bases. CDR3 length: 15 residues. Trimming at V came to 1 base and at J to 3 bases, leaving 2 bases not matched to a gene. CDR1 SGHAT and CDR2 FQNNGV come from the germline V gene.

The V call is TRBV5-1, the J call TRBJ2-5, with TRBD2 matching over 10 bases. Losses at the gene ends were 1 base for V and 5 bases for J; bases not matched to a gene: 11. Germline values: CDR1 SGHRS, CDR2 YFSETQ. The CDR3 length is 17 residues. CDR3 protein: CASSLMLAGAEGETQYF. DNA for the CDR3: TGCGCCAGCAGCTTGATGCTAGCGGGGGCCGAGGGGGAGACCCAGTACTTC.

This sequence joins TRBV19 and TRBJ1-1; D call uncertain. In germline, CDR1 is LNHDA, CDR2 SQIVND (reference sequence). This CDR3 is 12 amino acids long. V lost 4 bases to trimming and J lost 5 bases, with 8 bases between them. The CDR3 sequence is CASSTRGTEAFF. For the CDR3, the DNA is TGTGCCAGTAGTACGAGAGGGACTGAAGCTTTCTTT. Together with reference TRBV19 and TRBJ1-1, the CDR3 gives the full variable domain: DGGITQSPKYLFRKEGQNVTLSCEQNLNHDAMYWYRQDPGQGLRLIYYSQIVNDFQKGDIAEGYSVSREKKESFPLTVTSAQKNPTAFYLCASSTRGTEAFFGQGTRLTVV.

The rearrangement joins TRBV7-2 to TRBJ1-4; TRBD1 matches at 7 bases. Germline CDR1 SGHTA, CDR2 FQGNSA. This CDR3 spans 13 amino acids. The junction had 2 bases not matched to a gene; V was cut back by 4 bases and J by 6 bases. For the CDR3, the DNA is TGTGCCAGCAGCTCAGGGACAGATGAAAAACTGTTTTTT. This codes for CASSSGTDEKLFF.

In its sample, this clone was seen a few times. The CDR3, as DNA: TGTGCCAGCAGCCAAGATAGATTTGGATACGGTGTCTTTACTATAGATACGCAGTATTTT. Protein sequence: CASSQDRFGYGVFTIDTQYF. This rearrangement joins TRBV4-2 to TRBJ2-3; no reliable D call. V was clipped by 0 bases and J by 5 bases, with 27 bases between them. CDR3 length equals 20 residues. The germline V gene encodes CDR1 LGHNA and CDR2 YNFKEQ.

This chain joins TRBV4-3 and TRBJ1-6; D is unresolved. Per the germline V gene, CDR1 is LGHNA and CDR2 is YSLEER. The CDR3 has 18 residues. V was pared by 0 bases and J by 3 bases, with 15 bases between. CDR3: CASSQDFMPQDYNSPLHF. CDR3 DNA sequence: TGCGCCAGCAGCCAAGATTTTATGCCCCAGGACTATAATTCACCCCTCCACTTT.

The chain couples TRBV5-1 to TRBJ2-5; TRBD1 matches 9 bases. The J segment lost 5 bases and the V segment lost 4 bases, leaving 15 bases of the junction unmatched. CDR3 length: 17 amino acids. The germline V gene encodes CDR1 SGHRS and CDR2 YFSETQ. The CDR3 coding sequence is TGCGCCAGCAGCCCCACGGGTCCGGGACAGGGAGTGGAGACCCAGTACTTC. Its protein is CASSPTGPGQGVETQYF.

The rearrangement uses TRBV7-9 and TRBJ2-1; TRBD1 matches at 8 bases. CDR1 is SEHNR and CDR2 is FQNEAQ in the germline V gene (reference sequence). J gave up 8 bases and V 2 bases, and 11 bases lay outside the gene matches. CDR3 length: 16 amino acids. CDR3 amino acids: CASSLTSGQGAYEQFF. The CDR3 DNA reads TGTGCCAGCAGCTTAACATCGGGCCAGGGGGCCTATGAGCAGTTCTTC.

The chain employs TRBV2 and TRBJ2-3; 10 bases map to TRBD2. J lost 4 bases, V lost 6 bases, and 10 bases had no gene match. The CDR3 is 16 amino acids. The germline CDR1 and CDR2 sequences are SNHLY and FYNNEI. CDR3 residues: CASRLAGTLVADTQYF. Here the CDR3 DNA reads TGTGCCAGCAGACTAGCGGGAACCCTGGTGGCAGATACGCAGTATTTT.